Below are 14 T cell receptor beta chains sequenced from a single sample in a study of T cell responses to AZD1222 COVID-19 vaccine. Measured with immunoSEQ multiplex PCR; TCRdb has only the in-frame clones, and not every one. The table lists some 170,000 clones, approximately 92% of them singletons. The sequenced sample was peripheral blood, obtained on day 0 of AZD1222 vaccination. Every receptor here comes from an adult in good health.

V and J are TRBV4-1 and TRBJ2-7; tentatively, D is TRBD1 (6 bases). Trimming left V 6 bases short and J 3 bases short, with 18 bases between. This CDR3 contains 15 residues. Germline assignment: CDR1 MGHRA and CDR2 YSYEKL. CDR3 DNA: TGCGCCAGCAGTCCGCAGCCTGGGGGCAGCTACGAGCAGTACTTC. The encoded protein is CASSPQPGGSYEQYF.

This chain connects TRBV9 to TRBJ1-2, with 8 nucleotides matching TRBD1. The CDR3 spans 18 residues. Looked up from germline, CDR1 is SGDLS and CDR2 is YYNGEE. V was clipped by 3 bases and J by 4 bases; unmatched bases: 17. The CDR3 here is CASSDPLYGSGGIYGYTF. Written as DNA, the CDR3 is TGTGCCAGCAGCGATCCCTTGTATGGGTCAGGGGGCATCTATGGCTACACCTTC.

The J gene is TRBJ1-4, the V gene TRBV5-4; tentatively, D is TRBD1 (5 bases). Germline loops: CDR1 SGHNT, CDR2 YYREEE (reference sequence). Between the trimmed V and J ends, which lost 1 base and 7 bases, there was a span of 8 bases. The CDR3 is 13 residues long. CDR3 coding DNA: TGTGCCAGCAGCTTGTGGGGGACTGAAAAACTGTTTTTT. Its protein is CASSLWGTEKLFF.

The rearrangement uses TRBV6-2 or TRBV6-3 and TRBJ2-7; 7 bases map to TRBD2. The CDR3 runs to 16 residues. Per the germline V gene, CDR1 is MNHEY and CDR2 is SVGEGT. V lost 5 bases, J lost 6 bases, and 16 bases stayed unmatched. In DNA, the CDR3 is TGTGCCAGCAGTGCCCTCGGGGAGGGAGAAGCCTTCGAGCAGTACTTC. Translated, it gives CASSALGEGEAFEQYF.

The table lists this clone with a count of one. J is TRBJ2-1 and V is TRBV27; TRBD1 matches 7 bases. Trimming took 7 bases from V and 12 from J; bases not matched to a gene: 15. The CDR3 covers 14 residues. Per germline, CDR1 MNHEY and CDR2 SMNVEV (reference sequence). CDR3 protein: CASNPQGWGFGQFF. The DNA of the CDR3 is TGTGCCAGCAACCCACAGGGGTGGGGGTTTGGGCAGTTCTTC.

The V call is TRBV19, the J call TRBJ1-1, with D perhaps matching TRBD1 (5 bases). Germline-derived CDR1 and CDR2 are LNHDA and SQIVND (reference sequence). Deletions cut 7 bases from V and 0 bases from J, with 15 bases between. The CDR3 consists of 15 residues. The CDR3 loop is CASTPGQLMNTEAFF. The DNA of the CDR3 is TGTGCCAGTACCCCAGGGCAGTTAATGAACACTGAAGCTTTCTTT. Combining the CDR3 with reference TRBV19 and TRBJ1-1 gives the whole variable domain DGGITQSPKYLFRKEGQNVTLSCEQNLNHDAMYWYRQDPGQGLRLIYYSQIVNDFQKGDIAEGYSVSREKKESFPLTVTSAQKNPTAFYLCASTPGQLMNTEAFFGQGTRLTVV.

This rearrangement joins TRBV30 to TRBJ2-3; D uncertain. The CDR3 extends over 14 amino acids. The V and J ends lost 2 bases and 0 bases respectively, with 9 bases between them. The germline gives CDR1 GTSNPN, CDR2 SVGIG (reference sequence). This chain's CDR3 is CAWSRLTSTDTQYF. The CDR3 coding sequence is TGTGCCTGGAGTAGGTTGACTAGCACAGATACGCAGTATTTT.

The chain employs TRBV2 and TRBJ1-3; D perhaps matches TRBD1 (5 bases). The germline V gene has CDR1 SNHLY and CDR2 FYNNEI. The V end was cut by 6 bases, the J end by 2 bases, with 20 bases between. The CDR3 runs 17 residues. CDR3 coding DNA: TGTGCCAGCAGCTATCTGTTCACGGGACCTACTGGAAACACCATATATTTT. Amino acid sequence: CASSYLFTGPTGNTIYF.

The rearrangement joins TRBV7-6 to TRBJ1-1; possible D gene TRBD1, 5 bases. The CDR3 covers 16 residues. Germline V gives CDR1 SGHVS, CDR2 FNYEAQ. Trimming took 5 bases from V and 4 from J, leaving 20 bases between them. CDR3 coding DNA: TGTGCCAGCAGCCCGCAGGAAAAGGCAGGGTTCACTGAAGCTTTCTTT. It yields the protein CASSPQEKAGFTEAFF.

The J gene is TRBJ2-1, the V gene TRBV5-1; D may be TRBD2 (6 bases). CDR3 length: 15 amino acids. Trimming pared 0 bases from V and 7 bases from J, leaving 14 bases between. Germline loops: CDR1 SGHRS, CDR2 YFSETQ. As DNA, the CDR3 is TGCGCCAGCAGCTTGGACGAGGGAGGCCCAAATGAGCAGTTCTTC. Encoded protein: CASSLDEGGPNEQFF. Together with reference TRBV5-1 and TRBJ2-1, the CDR3 gives the full variable domain: KAGVTQTPRYLIKTRGQQVTLSCSPISGHRSVSWYQQTPGQGLQFLFEYFSETQRNKGNFPGRFSGRQFSNSRSEMNVSTLELGDSALYLCASSLDEGGPNEQFFGPGTRLTVL.

The V gene is TRBV7-8, the J gene TRBJ2-3, with D possibly being TRBD2 (5 bases). V gave up 5 bases and J gave up 2 bases, with 20 bases separating them. This CDR3 region has 17 residues. From germline, CDR1 is SGHVS and CDR2 FQNEAQ. Here the CDR3 reads CASSHHGVALATDTQYF. In DNA form, the CDR3 reads TGTGCCAGCAGCCACCACGGGGTAGCTCTTGCCACAGATACGCAGTATTTT.

J is TRBJ1-2 and V is TRBV12-3 or TRBV12-4, with D unclear. This CDR3 is 12 amino acids long. Trimming stripped 3 bases from V and 3 bases from J, with 5 bases between. The CDR3 DNA is TGTGCCAGCAGTTTTACAGACTATGGCTACACCTTC. It encodes CASSFTDYGYTF.

The gene calls are TRBV5-6 and TRBJ2-7; the match to TRBD1 covers 11 bases. Germline trimming cut 4 bases from V and 3 bases from J; bases unmatched to any gene: 6. Germline V gene data show CDR1 as SGHDT and CDR2 as YYEEEE. CDR3 size: 15 residues. CDR3 in amino acids: CASSPTGTGGYEQYF. DNA of the CDR3: TGTGCCAGCAGCCCAACCGGGACAGGGGGCTACGAGCAGTACTTC. Using reference TRBV5-6 and TRBJ2-7 for the parts outside the CDR3, the full variable domain is DAGVTQSPTHLIKTRGQQVTLRCSPKSGHDTVSWYQQALGQGPQFIFQYYEEEERQRGNFPDRFSGHQFPNYSSELNVNALLLGDSALYLCASSPTGTGGYEQYFGPGTRLTVT.

Worth noting for this clone: Other DNA sequences from this sample encode an identical CDR3 as well. CDR3 DNA sequence: TGCGCCAGCAGCTTGGGCGAGAACACTGAAGCTTTCTTT. The encoded protein is CASSLGENTEAFF. V gene TRBV5-1 combines with J gene TRBJ1-1; no clear D gene. CDR1 is SGHRS and CDR2 is YFSETQ in the germline V gene. This CDR3 contains 13 residues. The germline V and J ends were trimmed by 0 bases and 1 base, with 4 bases remaining between them.